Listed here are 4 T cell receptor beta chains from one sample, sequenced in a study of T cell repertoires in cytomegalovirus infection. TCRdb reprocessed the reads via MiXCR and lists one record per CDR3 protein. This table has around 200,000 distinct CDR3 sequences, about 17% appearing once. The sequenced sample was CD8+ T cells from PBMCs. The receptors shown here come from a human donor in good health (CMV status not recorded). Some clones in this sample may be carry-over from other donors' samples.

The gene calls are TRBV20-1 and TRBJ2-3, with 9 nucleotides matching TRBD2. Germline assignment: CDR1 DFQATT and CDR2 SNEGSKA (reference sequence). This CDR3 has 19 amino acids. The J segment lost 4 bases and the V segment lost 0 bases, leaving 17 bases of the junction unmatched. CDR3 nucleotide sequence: TGCAGTGCTAGAGATGATCTTTTGGCCGGGACTAGCATTGCAGATACGCAGTATTTT. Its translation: CSARDDLLAGTSIADTQYF.

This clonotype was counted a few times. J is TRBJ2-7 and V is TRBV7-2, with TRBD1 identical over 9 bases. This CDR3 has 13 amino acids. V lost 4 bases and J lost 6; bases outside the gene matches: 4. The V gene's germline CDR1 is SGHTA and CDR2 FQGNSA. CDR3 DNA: TGTGCCAGCAGCTCCGGGACAGGGTTCGAGCAGTACTTC. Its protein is CASSSGTGFEQYF.

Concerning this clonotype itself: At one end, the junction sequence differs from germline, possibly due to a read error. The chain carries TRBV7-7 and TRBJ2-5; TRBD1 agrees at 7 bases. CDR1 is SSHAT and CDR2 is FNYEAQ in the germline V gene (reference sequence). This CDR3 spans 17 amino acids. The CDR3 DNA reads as TGTGCTAGCAGCCCCGGGGCACCCGGGACAGTTCAAGAGACCCAGTACTTC. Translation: CASSPGAPGTVQETQYF.

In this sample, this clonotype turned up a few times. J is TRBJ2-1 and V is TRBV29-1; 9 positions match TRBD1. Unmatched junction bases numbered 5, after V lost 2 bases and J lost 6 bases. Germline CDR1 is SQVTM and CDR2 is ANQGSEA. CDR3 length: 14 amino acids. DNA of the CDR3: TGCAGCGTTGAAAGAGGACAGGGGCGCAATGAGCAGTTCTTC. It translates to CSVERGQGRNEQFF.